This section outlines one T cell receptor (beta chain) sequence together with its context. No antigen is known for it. The assay was immunoSEQ multiplex PCR, and TCRdb's table has in-frame clones only and misses some. This table has about 1 million clones, about 77% appearing once. The data were taken from a study of shared clonotypes between healthy human individuals. Looking at the study overall: Three CD4 naive, three CD4 memory, two CD8 naive and one CD8 memory plate were used per donor. Study conclusions and caveats: Shared clonotypes across all four donors exceeded non-shared ones in generation probability.

The CDR3 runs 16 residues. V shed 3 bases and J 5 bases; nucleotides not matched to a gene: 5. Looked up from germline, CDR1 is MDHEN and CDR2 is SYDVKM. The TCR sequence derives from a man between 18 and 35 years old in good health. The V and J genes are TRBV28 and TRBJ2-5, with 14 bases fitting TRBD2. The sample comprised memory CD4+ T cells sorted from blood. Subset meaning: CD45RA-negative fraction. The CDR3 sequence: CASSFRLAGGHETQYF. Written as DNA, the CDR3 is TGTGCCAGCAGTTTCAGACTAGCGGGGGGGCATGAGACCCAGTACTTC.